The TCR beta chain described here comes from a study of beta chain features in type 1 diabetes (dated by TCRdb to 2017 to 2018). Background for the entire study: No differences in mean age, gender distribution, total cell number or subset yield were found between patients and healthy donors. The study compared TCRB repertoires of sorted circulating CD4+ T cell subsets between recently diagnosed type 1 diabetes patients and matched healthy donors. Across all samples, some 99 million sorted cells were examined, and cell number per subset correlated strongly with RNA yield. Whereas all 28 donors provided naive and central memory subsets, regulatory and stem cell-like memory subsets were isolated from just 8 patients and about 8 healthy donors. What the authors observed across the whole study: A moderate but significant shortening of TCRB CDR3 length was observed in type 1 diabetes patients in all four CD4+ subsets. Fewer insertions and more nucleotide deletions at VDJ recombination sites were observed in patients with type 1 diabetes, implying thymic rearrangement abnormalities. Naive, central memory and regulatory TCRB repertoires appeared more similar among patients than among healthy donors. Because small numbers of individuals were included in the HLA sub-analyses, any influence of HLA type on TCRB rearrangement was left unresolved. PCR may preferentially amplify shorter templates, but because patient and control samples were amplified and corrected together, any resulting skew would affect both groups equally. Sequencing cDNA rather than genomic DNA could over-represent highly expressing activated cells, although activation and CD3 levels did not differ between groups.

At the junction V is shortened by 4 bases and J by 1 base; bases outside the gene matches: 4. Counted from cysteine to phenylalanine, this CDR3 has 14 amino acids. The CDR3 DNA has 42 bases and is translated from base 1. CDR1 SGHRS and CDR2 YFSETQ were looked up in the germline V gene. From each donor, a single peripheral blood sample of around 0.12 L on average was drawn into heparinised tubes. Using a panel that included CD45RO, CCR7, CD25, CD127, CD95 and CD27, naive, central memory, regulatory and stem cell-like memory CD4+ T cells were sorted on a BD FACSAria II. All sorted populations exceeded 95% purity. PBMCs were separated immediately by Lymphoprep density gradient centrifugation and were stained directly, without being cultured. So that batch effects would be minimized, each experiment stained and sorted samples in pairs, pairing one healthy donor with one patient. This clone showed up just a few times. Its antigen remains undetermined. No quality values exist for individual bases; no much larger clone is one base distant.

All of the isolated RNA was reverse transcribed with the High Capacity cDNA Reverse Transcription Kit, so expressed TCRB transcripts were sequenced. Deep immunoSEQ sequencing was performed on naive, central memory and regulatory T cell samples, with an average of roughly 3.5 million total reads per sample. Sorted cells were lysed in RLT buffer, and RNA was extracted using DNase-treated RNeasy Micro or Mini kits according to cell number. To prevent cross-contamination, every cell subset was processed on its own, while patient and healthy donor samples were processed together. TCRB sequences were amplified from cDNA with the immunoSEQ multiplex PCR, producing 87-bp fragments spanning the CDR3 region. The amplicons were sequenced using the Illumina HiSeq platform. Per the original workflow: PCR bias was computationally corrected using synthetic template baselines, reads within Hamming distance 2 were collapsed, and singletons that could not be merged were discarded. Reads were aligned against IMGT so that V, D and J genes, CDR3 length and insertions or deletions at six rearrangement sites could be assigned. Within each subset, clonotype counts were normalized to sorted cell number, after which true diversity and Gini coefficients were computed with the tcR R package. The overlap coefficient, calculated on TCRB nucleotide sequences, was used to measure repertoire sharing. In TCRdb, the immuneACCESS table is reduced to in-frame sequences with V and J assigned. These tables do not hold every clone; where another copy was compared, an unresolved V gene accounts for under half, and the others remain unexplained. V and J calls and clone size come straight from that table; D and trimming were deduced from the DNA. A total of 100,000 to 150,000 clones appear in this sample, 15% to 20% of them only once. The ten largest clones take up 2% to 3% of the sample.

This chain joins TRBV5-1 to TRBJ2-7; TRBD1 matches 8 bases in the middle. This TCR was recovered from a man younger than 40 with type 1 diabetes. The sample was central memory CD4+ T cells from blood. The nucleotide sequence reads TGCGCCAGCAGCAACACAGGGGGATCCTACGAGCAGTACTTC. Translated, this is CASSNTGGSYEQYF. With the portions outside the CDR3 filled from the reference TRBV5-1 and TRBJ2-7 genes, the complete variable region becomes KAGVTQTPRYLIKTRGQQVTLSCSPISGHRSVSWYQQTPGQGLQFLFEYFSETQRNKGNFPGRFSGRQFSNSRSEMNVSTLELGDSALYLCASSNTGGSYEQYFGPGTRLTVT.